This T cell receptor (beta chain) was sequenced during a study of cytomegalovirus exposure and HLA in healthy donors. General observations from the study: With DRB1 most and HLA-C fewest, TCR association rates differed between HLA loci in a later analysis.

PCR primers comprised 60 Vbeta and 13 Jbeta primers. Profiling relied on immunoSEQ multiplex PCR, and the TCRdb table lists in-frame clones only, not all of them. Seen here are around 160,000 clones, approximately 62% observed once, and the top ten hold over 1.2%. Points on this clone: Antigen unknown.

The clonotype was recovered from a man in his fifties in good health and CMV-seronegative. Specimen: PBMCs.

DNA for the CDR3: TGTGCCAGCAGCTTAGTCGGGGGGGACCAAGAGACCCAGTACTTC. Translated, it gives CASSLVGGDQETQYF. The V and J genes are TRBV7-7 and TRBJ2-5; 8 bases line up with TRBD2. Germline CDR1 SSHAT, CDR2 FNYEAQ (reference sequence). V gave up 1 base and J gave up 0 bases; unmatched junction bases: 1. The CDR3 has 15 residues.